The 24 T cell receptor beta chains reported below all come from one sample, sequenced in a study of quantifying T cell responses using KT2 cells. Looking at the study overall: Reverse transcription used primers in the TCR alpha and beta constant regions.

A single-stranded UMI oligo with SP2 sequence was ligated to cDNA 3' ends. First-round PCR used three to five cycles and beta primers RC1.1 and RC1.2 covering TRBC1 and TRBC2. TCRdb analysed the UMI-ligation and nested PCR reads with MiXCR anew, one entry per CDR3 protein. Among some 43,000 distinct CDR3 sequences listed, about a sixth were seen once. Source material: PBMCs spiked with cells of the T cell clone KT2. The receptors derive from a human donor.

This clonotype has a handful of counts. The rearrangement joins TRBV9 to TRBJ2-7; 16 positions agree with TRBD2. Germline CDR1 and CDR2: SGDLS and YYNGEE. Germline trimming cut 4 bases from V and 5 bases from J; bases unmatched to any gene: 3. The CDR3 is 15 residues long. CDR3 DNA sequence: TGTGCCAGCAGCCCGGGACTAGCGGGAGGGGACGAGCAGTACTTC. Amino acids: CASSPGLAGGDEQYF.

The chain recombines TRBV7-9 with TRBJ2-2; D is possibly TRBD2 (6 bases). In germline, CDR1 is SEHNR, CDR2 FQNEAQ (reference sequence). The length of the CDR3 is 16 residues. Trimming removed 1 base at V and 4 bases at J, with 13 bases between. The CDR3 DNA reads TGTGCCAGCAGCTTAGGCGGAGGGCCGCGCACCGGGGAGCTGTTTTTT. It translates to CASSLGGGPRTGELFF. Using reference TRBV7-9 and TRBJ2-2 for the parts outside the CDR3, the full variable domain is DTGVSQNPRHKITKRGQNVTFRCDPISEHNRLYWYRQTLGQGPEFLTYFQNEAQLEKSRLLSDRFSAERPKGSFSTLEIQRTEQGDSAMYLCASSLGGGPRTGELFFGEGSRLTVL.

This clonotype was detected a few times. The J gene is TRBJ1-2, the V gene TRBV9, with 9 bases identical to TRBD1. This CDR3 has 14 residues. With 2 bases clipped from V and 6 bases from J, the junction kept 5 bases outside the gene matches. From germline, CDR1 is SGDLS and CDR2 YYNGEE. This CDR3 is CASSVGTGYDGYTF. CDR3 DNA sequence: TGTGCCAGCAGCGTCGGGACAGGGTATGATGGCTACACCTTC.

This clonotype was picked up many times. The chain is built from TRBV15 and TRBJ2-2, with TRBD2 as a possible D gene (6 bases). Trimming took 3 bases from V and 8 from J, leaving 7 bases between them. There are 12 residues in the CDR3. The germline V gene has CDR1 LNHNV and CDR2 YYDKDF (reference sequence). DNA of the CDR3: TGTGCCACCAGCAGCCGGGGGGGGGAGCTGTTTTTT. This codes for CATSSRGGELFF.

V gene TRBV5-1 combines with J gene TRBJ2-1; D is possibly TRBD2 (6 bases). CDR1 SGHRS and CDR2 YFSETQ come from the germline V gene. The CDR3 totals 15 residues. The V end was cut by 6 bases, the J end by 5 bases, with 18 bases between. The DNA for the CDR3 is TGCGCCAGCATGTCGTGGGGGGATCCTAACAATGAGCAGTTCTTC. This gives the protein CASMSWGDPNNEQFF.

In this sample, this clonotype turned up a few times. The gene calls are TRBV7-9 and TRBJ2-1, with 13 bases aligning to TRBD2. Germline values: CDR1 SEHNR, CDR2 FQNEAQ (reference sequence). Unmatched junction bases numbered 5, after V lost 5 bases and J lost 4 bases. The CDR3 loop spans 16 amino acids. This CDR3 reads CASSGLAGALYNEQFF. In nucleotides, the CDR3 is TGTGCCAGCAGCGGACTAGCGGGGGCCCTATACAATGAGCAGTTCTTC.

This clonotype was seen a few times. The CDR3 is CASGTGESGYTF. The DNA of the CDR3 is TGCGCCAGCGGAACAGGGGAATCGGGCTACACCTTC. The genes are TRBV5-1 and TRBJ1-2; 7 bases match TRBD1. The CDR3 runs to 12 residues. The V gene end was trimmed by 7 bases and the J gene end by 8 bases; junction bases not matched to a gene: 8. Germline V lookup: CDR1 SGHRS, CDR2 YFSETQ.

The chain uses TRBV5-1 and TRBJ2-5; 11 bases line up with TRBD2. In germline, CDR1 is SGHRS, CDR2 YFSETQ. With 6 bases clipped from V and 1 base from J, the junction kept 5 bases outside the gene matches. There are 15 residues in the CDR3. DNA of the CDR3: TGCGCCAGCAACGACGGACTAGCGGGCCAAGAGACCCAGTACTTC. Protein sequence: CASNDGLAGQETQYF.

This clonotype was counted between two and nine times. V is TRBV10-3 and J is TRBJ1-1; no clear D gene. The CDR3 extends over 14 amino acids. Germline lookup yields CDR1 ENHRY and CDR2 SYGVKD. Trimming shortened V by 3 bases and J by 5 bases, and 13 bases separated the two germline ends. This chain's CDR3 is CAISDGILGTEAFF. The DNA for the CDR3 is TGTGCCATCAGTGATGGTATCCTGGGGACTGAAGCTTTCTTT.

This clonotype was observed a handful of times. The chain combines TRBV29-1 with TRBJ1-1, with D perhaps matching TRBD1 (5 bases). The germline V gene has CDR1 SQVTM and CDR2 ANQGSEA. This CDR3 is built from 13 residues. Trimming took off 1 base at V and 5 bases at J, with 11 bases between the two ends. As DNA, the CDR3 is TGCAGCGTTGAAGTGGGGGTCGGGACTGAAGCTTTCTTT. Translation: CSVEVGVGTEAFF.

By share, this clonotype ranks as medium-sized. CDR3 in DNA: TGTGCCAGCAGTTTTTCTAGCTCCTACGAGCAGTACTTC. This encodes CASSFSSSYEQYF. The chain uses TRBV12-3 or TRBV12-4 and TRBJ2-7; D gene uncertain. This CDR3 region has 13 residues. Trimming took off 3 bases at V and 0 bases at J, with 6 bases between the two ends.

This clonotype was seen a few times. The gene calls are TRBV29-1 and TRBJ1-1; maybe TRBD1 (6 bases). This CDR3 comprises 13 residues. Germline V gene lookup returns CDR1 SQVTM and CDR2 ANQGSEA. Trimming pared 6 bases from V and 1 base from J, leaving 12 bases between. This CDR3 reads CSVSIQGNTEAFF. In DNA form, the CDR3 reads TGCAGCGTCTCTATACAGGGGAACACTGAAGCTTTCTTT.

This clonotype was picked up a small number of times. DNA for the CDR3: TGTGCCAGCAGCACTAACGCAGGCCGAGAGACCCAGTACTTC. Amino acid sequence: CASSTNAGRETQYF. The chain uses TRBV5-6 and TRBJ2-5; D gene uncertain. Germline V gene sequence: CDR1 SGHDT, CDR2 YYEEEE. This CDR3 is 14 amino acids long. Trimming cost V 4 bases and J 4 bases, with 14 bases left between them.

This clonotype was observed at least ten times. The gene calls are TRBV12-3 or TRBV12-4 and TRBJ2-5; D perhaps matches TRBD1 (5 bases). The CDR3 covers 14 residues. V lost 0 bases to trimming and J lost 5 bases, with 10 bases between them. CDR3 sequence: CASSLAAGLETQYF. As DNA, the CDR3 is TGTGCCAGCAGTTTAGCGGCAGGGCTGGAGACCCAGTACTTC.

This clonotype has just a few counts. A much larger clonotype is one base distant, so this may be a read error. The gene calls are TRBV7-7 and TRBJ2-1; 7 bases map to TRBD2. This CDR3 spans 14 amino acids. V lost 0 bases to trimming and J lost 6 bases; unmatched junction nucleotides: 2. Germline-derived CDR1 and CDR2 are SSHAT and FNYEAQ (reference sequence). For the CDR3, the DNA is TGTGCCAGCAGCTTAGCGGGGGGGTCCAATGAGCAGTTCTTC. Translating it yields CASSLAGGSNEQFF.

The V and J genes are TRBV18 and TRBJ2-2; TRBD1 agrees at 7 bases. CDR1 is KGHSH, CDR2 LQKENI, per germline. The CDR3 runs to 17 residues. Trimming removed 6 bases from V and 0 bases from J; junction bases left unmatched: 10. CDR3 sequence reads: CASSGTVNSANTGELFF. CDR3 nucleotide sequence: TGTGCCAGCTCGGGGACAGTCAACTCCGCGAACACCGGGGAGCTGTTTTTT.

V and J are TRBV28 and TRBJ1-5, with D perhaps TRBD1 (5 bases). This CDR3 is built from 14 residues. Per the germline V gene, CDR1 is MDHEN and CDR2 is SYDVKM. V was trimmed by 3 bases and J by 3 bases, leaving 9 bases between them. As DNA, the CDR3 is TGTGCCAGCAGTTTGGGGGGAATCAATCAGCCCCAGCATTTT. It yields the protein CASSLGGINQPQHF.

This clonotype was observed many times. The rearrangement uses TRBV7-6 and TRBJ2-3; D possibly corresponds to TRBD2 (6 bases). Trimming stripped 5 bases from V and 1 base from J, with 25 bases between. The germline gives CDR1 SGHVS, CDR2 FNYEAQ. The CDR3 contains 19 residues. CDR3 in DNA: TGTGCCAGCAGCATCCCAACCGGGAGTCAAAGTGAAGGCACAGATACGCAGTATTTT. It codes for CASSIPTGSQSEGTDTQYF. The variable domain in full, completed from reference TRBV7-6 and TRBJ2-3, reads GAGVSQSPRYKVTKRGQDVALRCDPISGHVSLYWYRQALGQGPEFLTYFNYEAQQDKSGLPNDRFSAERPEGSISTLTIQRTEQRDSAMYRCASSIPTGSQSEGTDTQYFGPGTRLTVL.

The sample holds a few counts of this clonotype. The chain carries TRBV20-1 and TRBJ2-5; weak D call: TRBD1 (7 bases). Germline-derived CDR1 and CDR2 are DFQATT and SNEGSKA (reference sequence). V lost 2 bases, J lost 4 bases, and 11 bases lay in between. This CDR3 has 13 amino acids. CDR3 DNA: TGCAGTGCTAGAACCAGGGGGGTAGAGACCCAGTACTTC. This translates into CSARTRGVETQYF.

This clonotype was recorded at least ten times. The rearrangement joins TRBV5-6 to TRBJ1-1; 9 positions match TRBD1. The CDR3 has 15 residues. Germline V gives CDR1 SGHDT, CDR2 YYEEEE. V dropped 4 bases and J dropped 5; count of bases not matched to a gene: 9. CDR3 amino acids: CASSPDGTGLTEAFF. The CDR3, as DNA: TGTGCCAGCAGCCCGGATGGGACAGGGTTGACTGAAGCTTTCTTT.

The J gene is TRBJ1-2, the V gene TRBV10-2; D is possibly TRBD1 (6 bases). Looked up from germline, CDR1 is WSHSY and CDR2 is SAAADI. Trimming took 8 bases from V and 3 from J, leaving 13 bases between them. This CDR3 region has 13 residues. Here the CDR3 DNA reads TGCGCCAGCGGTTCCTCAGGGGACTATGGCTACACCTTC. This codes for CASGSSGDYGYTF.

The rearrangement joins TRBV7-2 to TRBJ2-6, with D tentatively TRBD2 (5 bases). This CDR3 spans 16 amino acids. CDR1 is SGHTA and CDR2 is FQGNSA in the germline V gene. V lost 1 base and J lost 4, with 11 bases in between. The CDR3 DNA sequence: TGTGCCAGCAGCTTAGGACTTTCGGGGGGGGCCAACGTCCTGACTTTC. It specifies CASSLGLSGGANVLTF.

The gene calls are TRBV5-1 and TRBJ2-3; TRBD1 is a possible D gene (5 bases). V was clipped by 2 bases and J by 5 bases, with 6 bases between them. The CDR3 runs 12 residues. The germline gives CDR1 SGHRS, CDR2 YFSETQ. CDR3 sequence: CASSLGEDTQYF. The CDR3 bases are TGCGCCAGCAGCTTAGGGGAAGATACGCAGTATTTT.

This clonotype turned up a few times. V usage is TRBV20-1 and J usage is TRBJ2-1; 11 bases are a match to TRBD2. V was clipped by 4 bases and J by 8 bases; unmatched bases: 10. Germline V gene data show CDR1 as DFQATT and CDR2 as SNEGSKA (reference sequence). The CDR3 contains 15 residues. The CDR3 loop reads CSATQTSGTGHEQFF. The CDR3 region has the DNA TGCAGTGCTACACAGACTAGCGGGACAGGCCATGAGCAGTTCTTC.